This T cell receptor (beta chain) was obtained from a study of shared clonotypes between healthy human individuals. Study at large: The people who gave samples were a couple of women and a few men aged 18 to 49.

The protocol was immunoSEQ multiplex PCR, while the TCRdb copy is restricted to in-frame clones and leaves out a portion. The profile shows some 2,000,000 clones, just under 95% of them singletons. Positive CCR7 selection of CD45RO-negative cells yielded the naive CD8 cells, and terminally differentiated effector memory CD45RA+ cells were excluded. CDR3 length equals 12 residues. Germline V gives CDR1 MGHDK, CDR2 SYGVNS. Trimming removed 7 bases at V and 4 bases at J, with 11 bases between. This sequence joins TRBV25-1 and TRBJ2-7; D uncertain. The specimen sequenced was naive CD8+ T cells sorted from blood. The receptor was isolated from a man between 18 and 29 years old in good health. CDR3 residues: CASKNDGYEQYF. Here the CDR3 DNA reads TGTGCCAGCAAGAATGACGGTTACGAGCAGTACTTC.